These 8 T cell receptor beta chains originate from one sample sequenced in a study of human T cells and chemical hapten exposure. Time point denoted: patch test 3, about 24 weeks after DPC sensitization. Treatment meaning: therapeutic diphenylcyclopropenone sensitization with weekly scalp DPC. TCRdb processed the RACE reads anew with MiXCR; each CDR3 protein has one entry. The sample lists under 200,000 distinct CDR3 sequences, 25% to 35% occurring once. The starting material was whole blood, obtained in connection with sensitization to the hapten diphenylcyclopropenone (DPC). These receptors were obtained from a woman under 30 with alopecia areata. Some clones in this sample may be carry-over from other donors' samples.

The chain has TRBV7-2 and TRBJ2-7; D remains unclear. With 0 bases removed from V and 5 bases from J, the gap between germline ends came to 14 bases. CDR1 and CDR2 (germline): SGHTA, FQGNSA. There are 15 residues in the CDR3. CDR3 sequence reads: CASSLAVLQAHEQYF. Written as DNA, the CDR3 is TGTGCCAGCAGCTTAGCGGTCCTGCAGGCGCACGAGCAGTACTTC.

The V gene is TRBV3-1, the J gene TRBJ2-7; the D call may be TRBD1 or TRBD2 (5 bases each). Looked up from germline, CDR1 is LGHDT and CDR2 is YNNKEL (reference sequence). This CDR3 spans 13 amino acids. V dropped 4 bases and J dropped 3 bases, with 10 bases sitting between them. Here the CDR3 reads CASSRGRGYEQYF. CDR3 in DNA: TGTGCCAGCAGCCGGGGACGAGGCTACGAGCAGTACTTC.

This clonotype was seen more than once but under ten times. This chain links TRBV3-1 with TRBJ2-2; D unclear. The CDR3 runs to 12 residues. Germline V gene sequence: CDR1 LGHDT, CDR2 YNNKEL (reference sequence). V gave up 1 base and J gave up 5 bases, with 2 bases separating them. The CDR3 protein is CASSQVTGELFF. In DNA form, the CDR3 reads TGTGCCAGCAGCCAAGTGACCGGGGAGCTGTTTTTT.

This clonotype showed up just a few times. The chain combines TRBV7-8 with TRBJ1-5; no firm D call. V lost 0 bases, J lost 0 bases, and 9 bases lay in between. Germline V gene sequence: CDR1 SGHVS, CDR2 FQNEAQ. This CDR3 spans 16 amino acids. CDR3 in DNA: TGTGCCAGCAGCTTAGCACCCGGAGATAGCAATCAGCCCCAGCATTTT. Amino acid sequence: CASSLAPGDSNQPQHF.

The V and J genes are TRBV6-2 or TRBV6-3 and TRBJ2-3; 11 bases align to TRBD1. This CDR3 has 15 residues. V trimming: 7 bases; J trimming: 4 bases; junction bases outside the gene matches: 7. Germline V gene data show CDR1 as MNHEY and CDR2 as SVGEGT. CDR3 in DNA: TGTGCCAGCACCCGAGGGACAGGGGGACCAGATACGCAGTATTTT. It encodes CASTRGTGGPDTQYF.

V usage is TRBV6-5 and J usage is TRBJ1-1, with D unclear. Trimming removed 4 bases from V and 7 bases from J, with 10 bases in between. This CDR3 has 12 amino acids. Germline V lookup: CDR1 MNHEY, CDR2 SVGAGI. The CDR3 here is CASSWSGGEAFF. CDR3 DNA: TGTGCCAGCAGTTGGTCAGGAGGTGAAGCTTTCTTT.

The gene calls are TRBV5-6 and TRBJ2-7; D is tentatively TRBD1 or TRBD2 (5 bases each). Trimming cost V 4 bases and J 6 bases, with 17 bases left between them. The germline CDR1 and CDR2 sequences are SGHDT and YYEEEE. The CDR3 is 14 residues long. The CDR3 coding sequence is TGTGCCAGCAGCGCCGGGACGGTGGAGCGCGAGCAGTACTTC. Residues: CASSAGTVEREQYF.

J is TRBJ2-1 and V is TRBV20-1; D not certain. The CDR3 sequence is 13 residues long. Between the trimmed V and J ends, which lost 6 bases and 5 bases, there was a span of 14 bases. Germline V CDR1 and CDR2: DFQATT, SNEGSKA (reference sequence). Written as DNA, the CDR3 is TGCAGTGCCGATTCGGACGGTCACAATGAGCAGTTCTTC. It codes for CSADSDGHNEQFF.